This is a list of T cell receptor beta chains from one sample in a study of tumor-infiltrating lymphocytes in primary liver carcinoma. TCRdb passed the multiplex PCR reads through MiXCR, listing each CDR3 protein once. The sample yields about 120,000 distinct CDR3 sequences, around 70% seen once. The material sequenced was tumor-adjacent normal liver tissue. The origin of the receptors is a woman aged 60-75 years with primary liver carcinoma and hepatitis B virus infection. Both conserved end residues are part of each CDR3. D genes are given only for firm matches. Size tells how often a clone was seen (once, few, many) or the class of an expanded clone, and some rows leave it out.

d_call j_call clone_size v_call cdr3_aa cdr3_nt
. TRBJ1-5 . TRBV5-1 CASGLGGGQPQLF TGCGCCAGCGGCTTGGGCGGGGGCCAGCCCCAGCTTTTT
TRBD1 TRBJ1-5 . TRBV28 CASSAAGTALYYSNHPQHF TGTGCCAGCAGTGCCGCCGGGACAGCTCTCTATTATAGCAATCACCCCCAGCATTTT
. TRBJ2-7 many TRBV4-1 CASSQVSGDEQYF TGCGCCAGCAGCCAAGTTTCAGGCGACGAGCAGTACTTC
. TRBJ1-1 medium-sized TRBV11-1 CASSGEGQSTEAFF TGTGCCAGCAGCGGGGAAGGGCAGTCCACTGAAGCTTTCTTT
TRBD1 TRBJ1-5 . TRBV28 CASINRDSFWNQPQHF TGTGCCAGCATCAACCGGGACAGCTTTTGGAATCAGCCCCAGCATTTT
TRBD1 TRBJ1-2 . TRBV29-1 CRVDRGSYGYTF TGCAGAGTTGACAGGGGGAGCTATGGCTACACCTTC
. TRBJ1-2 . TRBV5-4 CASILARQIYGYTF TGTGCCAGCATCTTGGCGCGACAGATCTATGGCTACACTTTC
. TRBJ1-3 many TRBV5-5 CASSSAGSTSGNTIYF TGTGCCAGCAGCTCGGCGGGGAGTACCTCTGGAAACACCATATATTTT
. TRBJ2-4 . TRBV28 CASSLIAENIQYF TGTGCCAGCAGTTTGATAGCCGAAAACATTCAGTACTTC
TRBD1 TRBJ2-6 . TRBV29-1 CSVAGPGGAGVLTF TGCAGCGTTGCCGGCCCAGGGGGTGCGGGCGTCCTGACTTTC
TRBD1 TRBJ1-1 many TRBV10-3 CAITGPTNRGMGTEAFF TGTGCCATCACCGGACCAACCAACAGGGGTATGGGGACTGAAGCTTTCTTT
. TRBJ2-2 . TRBV19 CASSIFPGVSVELFF TGTGCCAGTAGTATTTTCCCGGGAGTTTCCGTGGAGCTGTTTTTT
TRBD1 TRBJ1-3 . TRBV10-2 CVSSPDRGGTGNTIYF TGCGTCAGCAGCCCTGACAGGGGGGGAACTGGAAACACCATATATTTT
. TRBJ2-2 . TRBV5-1 CASSLGQGANTGELYF TGCGCCAGCAGCTTGGGGCAGGGAGCGAACACCGGGGAGCTGTACTTT
TRBD2 TRBJ2-7 many TRBV29-1 CSVVRTSGRPYYEQYF TGCAGCGTTGTTCGGACTAGCGGGAGACCTTACTACGAGCAGTACTTC
. TRBJ2-5 once TRBV12-3/TRBV12-4 CANMEGMGRAEIQYF TGTGCCAACATGGAGGGGATGGGCAGGGCTGAGATCCAGTACTTC
. TRBJ1-1 . TRBV28 CASSDPPGAKNTEAFF TGTGCCAGCAGTGACCCTCCCGGGGCTAAGAACACTGAAGCTTTCTTT
. TRBJ1-3 many TRBV29-1 CSGWDGYSGNTIYF TGCAGCGGTTGGGACGGCTACTCTGGAAACACCATATATTTT
. TRBJ2-2 . TRBV7-9 CASSTPEAGELFF TGTGCCAGCAGCACCCCGGAAGCCGGTGAGCTGTTTTTT
. TRBJ2-3 . TRBV14 CAKSQESQDTQYF TGTGCCAAAAGCCAAGAATCGCAGGATACACAGTATTTT
. TRBJ1-3 . TRBV28 CANSLGLGPSSGNTIYF TGTGCCAACAGTCTTGGGTTGGGGCCTAGCTCTGGAAACACCATATATTTT
TRBD1 TRBJ2-1 many TRBV4-1 CASSRGQVQYNEQFF TGCGCCAGCAGCCGTGGACAGGTCCAATACAATGAGCAGTTCTTC
. TRBJ2-1 . TRBV10-3 CAISEGAGVGDSEQFF TGTGCCATCAGTGAAGGGGCAGGAGTCGGCGACAGTGAGCAGTTCTTC
. TRBJ1-1 once TRBV30 CAWSVLGREGETGAFF TGTGCCTGGAGTGTACTCGGCAGGGAGGGGGAGACTGGAGCTTTCTTT
TRBD1 TRBJ1-5 . TRBV28 CASTLDRVGQPQHF TGTGCCAGCACCCTCGACAGGGTTGGACAGCCCCAGCATTTT
. TRBJ1-2 many TRBV30 CAWRRTGFYGYTF TGTGCCTGGAGACGGACCGGTTTCTATGGCTACACCTTC
. TRBJ2-5 few TRBV29-1 CSIEGSANETQYF TGCAGCATTGAAGGGTCTGCAAATGAGACCCAGTACTTC
TRBD2 TRBJ2-1 . TRBV11-2 CASSWASGGEQFF TGTGCAAGCAGCTGGGCTAGCGGTGGTGAGCAGTTTTTC
. TRBJ2-5 . TRBV11-2 CASRRGYQDTLYF TGCGCCAGCAGAAGGGGTTACCAAGATACCCTGTACTTC
TRBD1 TRBJ2-1 . TRBV12-3/TRBV12-4 CASSLQGYDEQFF TGTGCCAGCAGCTTACAGGGGTACGATGAACAGTTCTTC
. TRBJ1-5 . TRBV6-6 CASGRTPGTNQPQHF TGTGCCAGCGGTCGAACCCCAGGGACCAATCAGCCCCAGCATTTT
. TRBJ1-1 . TRBV12-3/TRBV12-4 CASSLTVNAETFF TGTGCCAGCAGTTTAACGGTGAACGCTGAAACTTTCTTT
. TRBJ2-7 . TRBV20-1 CSGYGPSVSYEQYF TGCAGTGGGTACGGTCCTTCTGTTTCTTACGAGCAGTACTTC
. TRBJ2-7 . TRBV29-1 CSVGNPETGEQYF TGCAGCGTCGGCAACCCCGAAACAGGGGAGCAGTACTTC
. TRBJ1-2 . TRBV5-1 CASSFEGDSYTF TGCGCCAGCAGCTTCGAGGGCGATAGCTACACCTTC